The next 6 T cell receptor beta chains were all read from a single sample in a study of blood T cell repertoires in COVID-19. TCRdb's copy holds only in-frame clones and misses some; the assay was immunoSEQ multiplex PCR. The sample consists of over 60,000 clones, about three quarters of them appearing once. What was sequenced was peripheral blood. The source of these receptors is a woman of 80 years or more with acute or convalescent COVID-19.

The V gene is TRBV18, the J gene TRBJ2-6, with TRBD1 matching over 8 bases. Germline V gene lookup returns CDR1 KGHSH and CDR2 LQKENI. The CDR3 length is 18 residues. The ends lost 1 base at V and 0 bases at J; junction bases unmatched: 5. CDR3 DNA: TGTGCCAGCTCACCACGGACAGGGTACATCTCTGGGGCCAACGTCCTGACTTTC. Protein product: CASSPRTGYISGANVLTF.

This clone was counted a few times. The chain carries TRBV4-3 and TRBJ1-5; TRBD1 aligns across 7 bases. Per the germline V gene, CDR1 is LGHNA and CDR2 is YSLEER. V gave up 2 bases and J gave up 5 bases; unmatched junction bases: 6. The CDR3 is made up of 15 amino acids. The CDR3 DNA is TGCGCCAGCAGCCAAACGGGACAGCCAGATCAGCCCCAGCATTTT. It translates to CASSQTGQPDQPQHF.

The rearrangement joins TRBV3-1 (or the pseudogene TRBV3-2) to TRBJ2-7; 8 nucleotides align to TRBD1. The V gene end was trimmed by 3 bases and the J gene end by 9 bases; junction bases not matched to a gene: 10. The CDR3 runs 14 residues. The V gene's germline CDR1 is LGHDT and CDR2 YNNKEL (reference sequence). The CDR3 is CASSHDGQGTWQYF. Here the CDR3 DNA reads TGTGCCAGCAGCCACGATGGACAGGGAACTTGGCAGTACTTC.

The chain uses TRBV11-2 and TRBJ1-6; 7 bases map to TRBD1. Germline lookup yields CDR1 SGHAT and CDR2 FQNNGV. V gave up 4 bases and J gave up 8 bases; unmatched junction bases: 11. The CDR3 length is 16 residues. The CDR3 sequence is CASSSLRGRTDSPLHF. DNA of the CDR3: TGTGCCAGCAGCTCCTTAAGGGGGCGCACGGATTCACCCCTCCACTTT. The entire variable domain, with the rest obtained from reference TRBV11-2 and TRBJ1-6, is as follows: EAGVAQSPRYKIIEKRQSVAFWCNPISGHATLYWYQQILGQGPKLLIQFQNNGVVDDSQLPKDRFSAERLKGVDSTLKIQPAKLEDSAVYLCASSSLRGRTDSPLHFGNGTRLTVT.

The chain carries TRBV6-5 and TRBJ2-1; D might be TRBD1 (6 bases). CDR1 MNHEY and CDR2 SVGAGI come from the germline V gene. Trimming pared 4 bases from V and 3 bases from J, leaving 13 bases between. The CDR3 length is 15 residues. The CDR3 protein is CASSSRQVRYNEQFF. CDR3 DNA: TGTGCCAGCAGTTCCAGACAGGTCCGCTACAATGAGCAGTTCTTC.

This rearrangement joins TRBV27 to TRBJ1-2, with D perhaps matching TRBD1 (6 bases). The CDR3 loop spans 16 amino acids. From germline, CDR1 is MNHEY and CDR2 SMNVEV (reference sequence). Deletions cut 0 bases from V and 0 bases from J, with 11 bases between. The CDR3: CASSLSRGITNYGYTF. DNA for the CDR3: TGTGCCAGCAGTTTATCGAGGGGGATAACTAACTATGGCTACACCTTC.